Presented here are 26 T cell receptor beta chains from one specimen sequenced in a study of T cell clones after liver transplantation. Data came from immunoSEQ multiplex PCR; TCRdb stores just in-frame clones and leaves some out. Of more than 65,000 clones listed, 80% are singletons. The sample was CD4+ T cells from blood, taken 12 months after liver transplant. These receptors were obtained from a human patient who received a liver transplant. Among the T cells, some may be from the graft donor.

This clone was recorded only once. The chain has TRBV7-3 and TRBJ2-1; 9 nucleotides match TRBD2. In germline, CDR1 is SGHTA, CDR2 FQGTGA. The length of the CDR3 is 15 residues. V lost 6 bases to trimming and J lost 10 bases; unmatched junction nucleotides: 13. CDR3 nucleotides: TGTGCCAGCAGTCAACTAGCGGGTCGGGGCGGGGAGCAGTTCTTC. This codes for CASSQLAGRGGEQFF.

V and J are TRBV18 and TRBJ2-6, with no clear D. This CDR3 has 19 residues. In germline, CDR1 is KGHSH, CDR2 LQKENI. V lost 0 bases, J lost 4 bases, and 19 bases lay in between. In DNA form, the CDR3 reads TGTGCCAGCTCACCACCAAGCCCCCTCCCGGTTCCCGGGGCCAACGTCCTGACTTTC. As protein: CASSPPSPLPVPGANVLTF.

J is TRBJ2-1 and V is TRBV29-1, with 10 bases fitting TRBD2. This CDR3 region has 12 residues. J lost 4 bases, V lost 6 bases, and 0 bases had no gene match. Germline-derived CDR1 and CDR2 are SQVTM and ANQGSEA. DNA for the CDR3: TGCAGCGTAGCGGGAGGGTACAATGAGCAGTTCTTC. The encoded protein is CSVAGGYNEQFF.

The rearrangement uses TRBV5-6 and TRBJ2-6; D is unresolved. The CDR3 consists of 15 residues. V shed 4 bases and J shed 1 base, with 9 bases lying between them. The V gene's germline CDR1 is SGHDT and CDR2 YYEEEE. The CDR3 DNA sequence: TGTGCCAGCAGCGGGGTGGGGTCTGGGGCCAACGTCCTGACTTTC. Translation: CASSGVGSGANVLTF. Drawing the rest from reference TRBV5-6 and TRBJ2-6, the complete variable domain is DAGVTQSPTHLIKTRGQQVTLRCSPKSGHDTVSWYQQALGQGPQFIFQYYEEEERQRGNFPDRFSGHQFPNYSSELNVNALLLGDSALYLCASSGVGSGANVLTFGAGSRLTVL.

The V call is TRBV5-1, the J call TRBJ1-1; no reliable D call. Germline V gives CDR1 SGHRS, CDR2 YFSETQ. The germline V and J ends were trimmed by 5 bases and 0 bases, with 8 bases remaining between them. The CDR3 consists of 13 residues. CDR3 amino acids: CASRGRLNTEAFF. The CDR3 DNA sequence: TGCGCCAGCAGAGGCAGATTGAACACTGAAGCTTTCTTT.

There are a few counts of this clone. J is TRBJ2-3 and V is TRBV7-8; D perhaps matches TRBD1 (6 bases). Trimming cost V 6 bases and J 6 bases, with 19 bases left between them. This CDR3 contains 15 residues. The germline CDR1 and CDR2 sequences are SGHVS and FQNEAQ. The CDR3 loop reads CASRSLQGKWDTQYF. The CDR3 DNA sequence: TGTGCCAGCAGGTCACTACAGGGAAAGTGGGATACGCAGTATTTT. Combining the CDR3 with reference TRBV7-8 and TRBJ2-3 gives the whole variable domain GAGVSQSPRYKVAKRGQDVALRCDPISGHVSLFWYQQALGQGPEFLTYFQNEAQLDKSGLPSDRFFAERPEGSVSTLKIQRTQQEDSAVYLCASRSLQGKWDTQYFGPGTRLTVL.

This clone was picked up one time. This chain joins TRBV5-1 and TRBJ2-7; possibly TRBD2 for D (5 bases). Trimming pared 4 bases from V and 2 bases from J, leaving 13 bases between. The CDR3 runs 14 residues. Per germline, CDR1 SGHRS and CDR2 YFSETQ. In nucleotides, the CDR3 is TGCGCCAGCAGCATACGAAGCGGAGCCTACGAGCAGTACTTC. The encoded protein is CASSIRSGAYEQYF.

This clone showed up just once. The rearrangement links TRBV11-1 to TRBJ2-7, with D maybe TRBD1 (5 bases). Germline assignment: CDR1 SGHAT and CDR2 FQDESV (reference sequence). The length of the CDR3 is 13 residues. V lost 4 bases, J lost 8 bases, and 15 bases lay in between. CDR3 region: CASSSGPAGKQYF. The CDR3 DNA is TGTGCCAGCAGCTCAGGGCCTGCCGGCAAGCAGTACTTC.

V and J are TRBV9 and TRBJ2-1; 10 bases are a match to TRBD2. This CDR3 spans 17 amino acids. Germline loops: CDR1 SGDLS, CDR2 YYNGEE. With V trimmed by 3 bases and J by 3 bases, 9 bases remained unmatched. The CDR3 loop is CASSAEMTSGFYNEQFF. In nucleotides, the CDR3 is TGTGCCAGCAGCGCCGAGATGACTAGCGGGTTCTACAATGAGCAGTTCTTC. Filled out from reference TRBV9 and TRBJ2-1, the complete variable domain reads DSGVTQTPKHLITATGQRVTLRCSPRSGDLSVYWYQQSLDQGLQFLIQYYNGEERAKGNILERFSAQQFPDLHSELNLSSLELGDSALYFCASSAEMTSGFYNEQFFGPGTRLTVL.

The gene calls are TRBV6-5 and TRBJ1-2; TRBD1 might be the D (6 bases). V was pared by 0 bases and J by 6 bases, with 11 bases between. Germline V lookup: CDR1 MNHEY, CDR2 SVGAGI. The CDR3 has 14 residues. CDR3 nucleotide sequence: TGTGCCAGCAGTTACTCTAGGGGGGCGGATGGCTACACCTTC. Translating gives CASSYSRGADGYTF.

The rearrangement links TRBV28 to TRBJ1-4; D gene ambiguous. Deletions cut 6 bases from V and 5 bases from J, with 10 bases between. Germline V CDR1 and CDR2: MDHEN, SYDVKM. The CDR3 consists of 13 residues. The CDR3 loop is CASSPGRNEKLFF. Written as DNA, the CDR3 is TGTGCCAGCAGCCCAGGCAGGAATGAAAAACTGTTTTTT.

The chain has TRBV5-4 and TRBJ2-1; TRBD2 matches 7 bases. The ends lost 2 bases at V and 7 bases at J; junction bases unmatched: 9. The CDR3 contains 15 residues. Per germline, CDR1 SGHNT and CDR2 YYREEE (reference sequence). CDR3 protein: CASSFPSGQNNEQFF. In DNA, the CDR3 is TGTGCCAGCAGCTTCCCTAGCGGACAAAATAATGAGCAGTTCTTC.

V usage is TRBV15 and J usage is TRBJ1-5, with D tentatively TRBD1 (6 bases). V lost 3 bases to trimming and J lost 0 bases, with 12 bases between them. The CDR3 is made up of 16 amino acids. Germline CDR1 and CDR2: LNHNV and YYDKDF (reference sequence). As DNA, the CDR3 is TGTGCCACCAGCAGCGGGACACTCGGTAGCAATCAGCCCCAGCATTTT. This translates into CATSSGTLGSNQPQHF.

V and J are TRBV6-1 and TRBJ1-4; TRBD1 might be the D (6 bases). Trimming stripped 3 bases from V and 8 bases from J, with 13 bases between. The germline CDR1 and CDR2 sequences are MNHNS and SASEGT. This CDR3 region has 14 residues. The CDR3 loop reads CASSDSGGREKLFF. DNA of the CDR3: TGTGCCAGCAGTGATTCCGGGGGGCGGGAAAAACTGTTTTTT.

This clone has just a few counts. The chain is built from TRBV28 and TRBJ2-7; possibly TRBD1 for D (5 bases). CDR3 length: 12 residues. Trimming shortened V by 2 bases and J by 3 bases, and 5 bases separated the two germline ends. Looked up from germline, CDR1 is MDHEN and CDR2 is SYDVKM. The CDR3 sequence: CASSLRGYEQYF. CDR3 coding DNA: TGTGCCAGCAGTTTAAGGGGCTACGAGCAGTACTTC.

The rearrangement uses TRBV9 and TRBJ1-1, with D unclear. Germline assignment: CDR1 SGDLS and CDR2 YYNGEE. The V and J ends lost 0 bases and 1 base respectively, with 4 bases between them. The length of the CDR3 is 13 residues. This CDR3 reads CASSVEGNTEAFF. Here the CDR3 DNA reads TGTGCCAGCAGCGTAGAGGGGAACACTGAAGCTTTCTTT.

The chain joins TRBV11-2 to TRBJ1-2, with a possible D match to TRBD1 (5 bases). V was cut by 4 bases and J by 5 bases, with 8 bases left in between. Germline V CDR1 and CDR2: SGHAT, FQNNGV. CDR3 length equals 12 residues. This CDR3 is CASSWDGYGYTF. As DNA, the CDR3 is TGTGCCAGCAGCTGGGACGGATATGGCTACACCTTC.

V gene TRBV18 combines with J gene TRBJ1-1; D uncertain. The germline V gene encodes CDR1 KGHSH and CDR2 LQKENI. CDR3 size: 16 residues. V was cut by 2 bases and J by 3 bases, with 16 bases left in between. As DNA, the CDR3 is TGTGCCAGCTCACCAGTGGTTGGTGGGTATTACACTGAAGCTTTCTTT. Encoded protein: CASSPVVGGYYTEAFF.

The chain joins TRBV18 to TRBJ1-2; no clear D. V lost 4 bases, J lost 1 base, and 10 bases lay in between. This CDR3 spans 14 amino acids. Germline V gene data show CDR1 as KGHSH and CDR2 as LQKENI. The CDR3 DNA reads TGTGCCAGCTCACGAACAGAGATTAACTATGGCTACACCTTC. It translates to CASSRTEINYGYTF. The whole variable domain, filled in from reference TRBV18 and TRBJ1-2, reads NAGVMQNPRHLVRRRGQEARLRCSPMKGHSHVYWYRQLPEEGLKFMVYLQKENIIDESGMPKERFSAEFPKEGPSILRIQQVVRGDSAAYFCASSRTEINYGYTFGSGTRLTVV.

The chain carries TRBV28 and TRBJ2-7; 10 bases are shared with TRBD1. J gave up 5 bases and V 9 bases, and 10 bases lay outside the gene matches. The CDR3 spans 14 residues. Germline V gene data show CDR1 as MDHEN and CDR2 as SYDVKM. Here the CDR3 reads CARNTGTGDHEQYF. The CDR3 region has the DNA TGTGCCAGAAACACCGGGACAGGGGACCACGAGCAGTACTTC.

This sequence joins TRBV29-1 and TRBJ1-2, with no clear D. The CDR3 spans 11 residues. Germline-derived CDR1 and CDR2 are SQVTM and ANQGSEA. Trimming took 8 bases from V and 2 from J, leaving 9 bases between them. The CDR3 protein is CSTAENYGYTF. CDR3 sequence (DNA): TGCAGCACTGCAGAGAACTATGGCTACACCTTC. Full variable domain (remainder filled in from reference TRBV29-1 and TRBJ1-2): SAVISQKPSRDICQRGTSLTIQCQVDSQVTMMFWYRQQPGQSLTLIATANQGSEATYESGFVIDKFPISRPNLTFSTLTVSNMSPEDSSIYLCSTAENYGYTFGSGTRLTVV.

The CDR3 DNA sequence: TGCGCCAGCAGCCACGGAGGGGCTAATGAGCAGTTCTTC. It is translated as CASSHGGANEQFF. The chain combines TRBV5-1 with TRBJ2-1, with D tentatively TRBD2 (6 bases). This CDR3 has 13 residues. The V gene's germline CDR1 is SGHRS and CDR2 YFSETQ. V was shortened by 4 bases and J by 7 bases, with 12 bases between the two germline ends.

The chain uses TRBV28 and TRBJ2-7; 9 positions match TRBD1. Germline CDR1 reads MDHEN; CDR2 reads SYDVKM. Trimming removed 6 bases from V and 5 bases from J; junction bases left unmatched: 11. The CDR3 covers 15 residues. The CDR3 is CASRGNRGLGHEQYF. The CDR3 DNA reads as TGTGCCAGCAGGGGGAACAGGGGGCTCGGGCACGAGCAGTACTTC.

This chain links TRBV29-1 with TRBJ2-3; D may be TRBD2 (7 bases). This CDR3 is 14 amino acids long. Germline V gene sequence: CDR1 SQVTM, CDR2 ANQGSEA. Trimming removed 3 bases at V and 4 bases at J, with 14 bases between. The CDR3 nucleotides read TGCAGCGTTGAGGGGGGGCATGGGGCAGATACGCAGTATTTT. Amino acid sequence: CSVEGGHGADTQYF.

V gene TRBV7-2 combines with J gene TRBJ2-3; 7 positions match TRBD1. This CDR3 is 15 amino acids long. The germline V gene has CDR1 SGHTA and CDR2 FQGNSA. The junction had 8 bases not matched to a gene; V was cut back by 6 bases and J by 2 bases. DNA of the CDR3: TGTGCCAGCAGACCGCCGGGACAGTCCACAGATACGCAGTATTTT. Residues: CASRPPGQSTDTQYF.

This clone was seen only a few times. The V gene is TRBV27, the J gene TRBJ2-6, with 8 nucleotides matching TRBD1. CDR1 is MNHEY, CDR2 SMNVEV, per germline (reference sequence). J lost 0 bases, V lost 3 bases, and 4 bases had no gene match. The CDR3 is 17 residues long. DNA of the CDR3: TGTGCCAGCAGTTTCGCGACAGGGGTCTCTGGGGCCAACGTCCTGACTTTC. Translation gives CASSFATGVSGANVLTF.